A selection of T cell receptor beta chains follows, all from one sample in a study of T-cell reconstitution after alpha-beta-depleted transplantation in children. In TCRdb, the PCR reads were re-called with MiXCR into one record per CDR3 protein. There are 420,000 or so distinct CDR3 sequences in the sample; 11% occur only once, and roughly 5.1% lies in the top ten. Material: PBMCs from the stem cell graft donor, obtained from the stem cell graft. These receptors were obtained from a human donor who donated a stem cell graft to a child with acute myeloid leukemia. The CDR3 runs from the conserved cysteine through the conserved F or W. A D gene is named only where the DNA matches it firmly. Only some rows state a clone size, as once, few, many or a class for expanded clones.

CDR3 DNA: TGTGCCTGGAGCGTAGCAGGAGAAGCTTTCTTT
CDR3 protein: CAWSVAGEAFF
V gene: TRBV30
D gene: .
clone size: .
J gene: TRBJ1-1

CDR3 DNA: TGTGCCAGCAGTTACGTCAGGCGGACACAAGAGACCCAGTACTTC
CDR3 protein: CASSYVRRTQETQYF
V gene: TRBV6-2/TRBV6-3
D gene: .
clone size: .
J gene: TRBJ2-5

CDR3 DNA: TGTGCCATCAGTGAGTCGGTCTTGACAGTAAACTCCTACGAGCAGTACTTC
CDR3 protein: CAISESVLTVNSYEQYF
V gene: TRBV10-3
D gene: .
clone size: .
J gene: TRBJ2-7

CDR3 DNA: TGTGCCAGCAGTTTTACAAGGGACGGGTTTAACTATGGCTACACCTTC
CDR3 protein: CASSFTRDGFNYGYTF
V gene: TRBV12-3/TRBV12-4
D gene: .
clone size: .
J gene: TRBJ1-2

CDR3 DNA: TGCAGCGCAGCGCGAACTGAAGCTTTCTTT
CDR3 protein: CSAARTEAFF
V gene: TRBV29-1
D gene: .
clone size: .
J gene: TRBJ1-1

CDR3 DNA: TGCAGCGTAGCAGGGGGCGTGAACACTGAAGCTTTCTTT
CDR3 protein: CSVAGGVNTEAFF
V gene: TRBV29-1
D gene: TRBD1
clone size: few
J gene: TRBJ1-1

CDR3 DNA: TGTGCCAGCAGTGAAGCCCCTGTGGGGGCAGGGGGCGTAGCGGGTTACTCCTACGAGCAGTACTTC
CDR3 protein: CASSEAPVGAGGVAGYSYEQYF
V gene: TRBV2
D gene: .
clone size: .
J gene: TRBJ2-7

CDR3 DNA: TGTGCCAGCATTGGTTGGGACAGGGGGAACAATCAGCCCCAGCATTTT
CDR3 protein: CASIGWDRGNNQPQHF
V gene: TRBV12-3/TRBV12-4
D gene: TRBD1
clone size: few
J gene: TRBJ1-5

CDR3 DNA: TGCAGTGCCCGGACCTTACCTACTAGCGGGAGGGCCGGGGAGCAGTTCTTC
CDR3 protein: CSARTLPTSGRAGEQFF
V gene: TRBV20-1
D gene: TRBD2
clone size: many
J gene: TRBJ2-1

CDR3 DNA: TGTGCCACCAGCAGAGATCTACGCGGGAGTTTTGCAGATACGCAGTATTTT
CDR3 protein: CATSRDLRGSFADTQYF
V gene: TRBV15
D gene: TRBD2
clone size: .
J gene: TRBJ2-3

CDR3 DNA: TGTGCCAGCTGTTTATTGCTAGCGGGGGGGCTTATATACAATGAGCAGTTCTTC
CDR3 protein: CASCLLLAGGLIYNEQFF
V gene: TRBV3-1
D gene: TRBD2
clone size: .
J gene: TRBJ2-1

CDR3 DNA: TGCGCCAGCAGCCCTGGGACTAGCGGGGGTCGAGCCACCGGGGAGCTGTTTTTT
CDR3 protein: CASSPGTSGGRATGELFF
V gene: TRBV5-1
D gene: TRBD2
clone size: few
J gene: TRBJ2-2

CDR3 DNA: TGTGCCAGCAGCTTAGCGACTTATAACTATGGCTACACCTTC
CDR3 protein: CASSLATYNYGYTF
V gene: TRBV7-2
D gene: .
clone size: few
J gene: TRBJ1-2

CDR3 DNA: TGCAGCGTCGGGACAGGGGCATCGAACACTGAAGCTTTCTTT
CDR3 protein: CSVGTGASNTEAFF
V gene: TRBV29-1
D gene: TRBD1
clone size: .
J gene: TRBJ1-1

CDR3 DNA: TGTGCCATCAGTGAGTCGATGGCGGGGGGGATCTCAGAGACCCAGTACTTC
CDR3 protein: CAISESMAGGISETQYF
V gene: TRBV10-3
D gene: TRBD2
clone size: many
J gene: TRBJ2-5

CDR3 DNA: TGCGCCAGCAGCCAAGCACTAGCGAACACCGGGGAGCTGTTTTTT
CDR3 protein: CASSQALANTGELFF
V gene: TRBV4-3
D gene: .
clone size: many
J gene: TRBJ2-2

CDR3 DNA: TGCAGCGTTGACGATCGGGGCAGACTAGCGGGAATGAAGACCCAGTACTTC
CDR3 protein: CSVDDRGRLAGMKTQYF
V gene: TRBV29-1
D gene: TRBD2
clone size: many
J gene: TRBJ2-5

CDR3 DNA: TGCGCCAGCCGACGTGAAAGTTCCAACACTGAAGCTTTCTTT
CDR3 protein: CASRRESSNTEAFF
V gene: TRBV5-1
D gene: .
clone size: few
J gene: TRBJ1-1

CDR3 DNA: TGTGCCAGCAGCGCCCCGGAGCTCACTCCCAACGAGCAGTACTTC
CDR3 protein: CASSAPELTPNEQYF
V gene: TRBV7-9
D gene: .
clone size: .
J gene: TRBJ2-7

CDR3 DNA: TGTGCCAGCAGCTTAATTCCGATCAATGAGCAGTTCTTC
CDR3 protein: CASSLIPINEQFF
V gene: TRBV7-9
D gene: .
clone size: .
J gene: TRBJ2-1

CDR3 DNA: TGTGCCAGTAGGACAGGGCCGAACTATGGCTACACCTTC
CDR3 protein: CASRTGPNYGYTF
V gene: TRBV11-2
D gene: TRBD1
clone size: .
J gene: TRBJ1-2

CDR3 DNA: TGCGCCAGCAGCTCGTGGGACAGCGGCGGGACCCAGTACTTC
CDR3 protein: CASSSWDSGGTQYF
V gene: TRBV5-1
D gene: TRBD1
clone size: many
J gene: TRBJ2-5

CDR3 DNA: TGTGCCAGCTCACCAGCCAGCACAGATACGCAGTATTTT
CDR3 protein: CASSPASTDTQYF
V gene: TRBV18
D gene: .
clone size: many
J gene: TRBJ2-3